This T cell receptor (beta chain) was identified in a study of blood T cell repertoires in COVID-19. Across the study: Samples taken during acute and convalescent COVID-19 were collected in the United States, Italy and Spain. Nucleic acid was either cDNA or gDNA, and it came from T cells, B-cell-depleted T cells, or PBMCs.

Authors' methods: Counts of nucleated cells, estimated from reference gene primer amplification, were obtained. Produced via immunoSEQ multiplex PCR; TCRdb's table is partial and in-frame only. D and trimming were read from the DNA, whereas the V and J calls and clone size are those reported in that table. The repertoire includes under 60,000 clones, approximately 80% of them detected once, and roughly 3.9% sits in the top ten. The CDR3 is made up of 14 amino acids. CDR1 and CDR2 (germline): LGHNT, FRNRAP. With 6 bases removed from V and 4 bases from J, the gap between germline ends came to 16 bases.

The chain uses TRBV12-5 and TRBJ2-7; D might be TRBD1 (6 bases). The clonotype comes from a man between 60 and 75 years old with acute or convalescent COVID-19. Sequencing input: peripheral blood. The CDR3 region is CASGDTLQGYEQYF. CDR3 sequence (DNA): TGTGCTAGTGGGGACACGCTACAGGGTTACGAGCAGTACTTC.